The sample holds a few counts of the clone carrying this T cell receptor (beta chain). Antigen specificity is unknown. The data were taken from a study of beta chain features in type 1 diabetes. Study-level background: Cell yields, gender and age were similar in healthy donors and patients.

Expressed TCRB transcripts were sequenced, since all the RNA that had been isolated was reverse transcribed. Some clones are missing from TCRdb's copy, which holds only in-frame ones; the method was immunoSEQ multiplex PCR. The repertoire holds approximately 270,000 clones, with roughly an eighth as singletons. Study observations and caveats: Over-representation of high TCR-expressing cells was a possible consequence of cDNA sequencing. A pattern of fewer insertions and more deletions at VDJ junctions was seen in type 1 diabetes patients. Type 1 diabetes patients showed a moderate but significant shortening of TCRB CDR3s in all four CD4+ subsets.

This CDR3 is 11 amino acids long. Germline values: CDR1 SQVTM, CDR2 ANQGSEA. Between the trimmed V and J ends, which lost 5 bases and 4 bases, there was a span of 8 bases. Sequencing was carried out using naive CD4+ T cells from blood. This clonotype was obtained from a man aged 25 to 40 with type 1 diabetes. This chain uses TRBV29-1 with TRBJ1-1; possible D gene TRBD1, 6 bases. The CDR3 coding sequence is TGCAGCGTTTCAGGGGTCACTGAAGCTTTCTTT. It is translated as CSVSGVTEAFF.